The rows below give T cell receptor beta chains drawn from one sample of a study of graft-versus-host responses after intestinal transplantation. Libraries were prepared by immunoSEQ multiplex PCR; TCRdb keeps only in-frame clonotypes and omits some of them. The sample carries under 20,000 clones, around 86% recorded once. The material sequenced was bone marrow, taken approximately 120 days after transplant. The receptors here all came from a human patient who received an intestinal transplant, so some T cells may come from the graft donor. Both conserved end residues are part of each CDR3. Fields, in order: V gene, clone size, J gene, D gene, CDR3 protein, CDR3 DNA. D genes are given only for firm matches. Expanded clones are given a class, and other clones once, few, many or no size at all.

>TRBV10-2|-|TRBJ1-3|-
CASRGSGNTIYF
TGCGCCAGCAGGGGCTCAGGAAACACCATATATTTT
>TRBV27|once|TRBJ2-1|-
CASSLQTGRVYEQFF
TGTGCCAGCAGTTTGCAGACAGGCAGGGTCTATGAGCAGTTCTTC
>TRBV7-8|-|TRBJ2-7|-
CASGDDRMSDEQYF
TGTGCCAGCGGGGATGACAGAATGTCCGACGAGCAGTACTTC
>TRBV30|-|TRBJ2-7|-
CAWSPIGKLSEEQYF
TGTGCCTGGAGTCCAATAGGGAAGCTCTCGGAAGAGCAGTACTTC
>TRBV7-7|once|TRBJ2-7|TRBD1
CASSLGTAYEQYF
TGTGCTAGCAGCTTAGGGACAGCCTACGAGCAGTACTTC
>TRBV30|-|TRBJ2-2|-
CAWSAGTLLNTGELFF
TGTGCCTGGAGTGCCGGGACTCTCCTGAACACCGGGGAGCTGTTTTTT
>TRBV29-1|-|TRBJ2-1|TRBD2
CSVETGTSRTYYNEQFF
TGCAGCGTTGAAACCGGGACTAGCCGAACGTACTACAATGAGCAGTTCTTC
>TRBV7-9|-|TRBJ2-1|-
CASSPELGTLSYNEQFF
TGTGCCAGCAGCCCTGAACTAGGCACACTCTCCTACAATGAGCAGTTCTTC
>TRBV7-3|once|TRBJ2-1|-
CASSPSGSSYNEQFF
TGTGCCAGCAGCCCTTCCGGGAGCTCCTACAATGAGCAGTTCTTC
>TRBV19|-|TRBJ2-1|TRBD2
CASSARTSGLYNEQFF
TGTGCCAGTAGTGCTAGGACTAGCGGGTTGTACAATGAGCAGTTCTTC
>TRBV19|-|TRBJ1-2|-
CASSIPRGGGYTF
TGTGCCAGTAGTATCCCCAGGGGAGGTGGCTACACCTTC
>TRBV25-1|-|TRBJ2-1|TRBD2
CASSEYGLAAYNEQFF
TGTGCCAGCAGTGAATACGGACTAGCGGCCTACAATGAGCAGTTCTTC
>TRBV5-6|-|TRBJ1-1|-
CASSRGRTEAFF
TGTGCCAGCTCGAGGGGTCGCACTGAAGCTTTCTTT
>TRBV7-7|-|TRBJ1-5|-
CASSVGREQPQHF
TGTGCTAGCAGCGTGGGGCGTGAACAGCCCCAGCATTTT
>TRBV7-6|-|TRBJ2-5|TRBD2
CASSLRAGAKETQYF
TGTGCCAGCAGCTTAAGAGCGGGAGCCAAAGAGACCCAGTACTTC